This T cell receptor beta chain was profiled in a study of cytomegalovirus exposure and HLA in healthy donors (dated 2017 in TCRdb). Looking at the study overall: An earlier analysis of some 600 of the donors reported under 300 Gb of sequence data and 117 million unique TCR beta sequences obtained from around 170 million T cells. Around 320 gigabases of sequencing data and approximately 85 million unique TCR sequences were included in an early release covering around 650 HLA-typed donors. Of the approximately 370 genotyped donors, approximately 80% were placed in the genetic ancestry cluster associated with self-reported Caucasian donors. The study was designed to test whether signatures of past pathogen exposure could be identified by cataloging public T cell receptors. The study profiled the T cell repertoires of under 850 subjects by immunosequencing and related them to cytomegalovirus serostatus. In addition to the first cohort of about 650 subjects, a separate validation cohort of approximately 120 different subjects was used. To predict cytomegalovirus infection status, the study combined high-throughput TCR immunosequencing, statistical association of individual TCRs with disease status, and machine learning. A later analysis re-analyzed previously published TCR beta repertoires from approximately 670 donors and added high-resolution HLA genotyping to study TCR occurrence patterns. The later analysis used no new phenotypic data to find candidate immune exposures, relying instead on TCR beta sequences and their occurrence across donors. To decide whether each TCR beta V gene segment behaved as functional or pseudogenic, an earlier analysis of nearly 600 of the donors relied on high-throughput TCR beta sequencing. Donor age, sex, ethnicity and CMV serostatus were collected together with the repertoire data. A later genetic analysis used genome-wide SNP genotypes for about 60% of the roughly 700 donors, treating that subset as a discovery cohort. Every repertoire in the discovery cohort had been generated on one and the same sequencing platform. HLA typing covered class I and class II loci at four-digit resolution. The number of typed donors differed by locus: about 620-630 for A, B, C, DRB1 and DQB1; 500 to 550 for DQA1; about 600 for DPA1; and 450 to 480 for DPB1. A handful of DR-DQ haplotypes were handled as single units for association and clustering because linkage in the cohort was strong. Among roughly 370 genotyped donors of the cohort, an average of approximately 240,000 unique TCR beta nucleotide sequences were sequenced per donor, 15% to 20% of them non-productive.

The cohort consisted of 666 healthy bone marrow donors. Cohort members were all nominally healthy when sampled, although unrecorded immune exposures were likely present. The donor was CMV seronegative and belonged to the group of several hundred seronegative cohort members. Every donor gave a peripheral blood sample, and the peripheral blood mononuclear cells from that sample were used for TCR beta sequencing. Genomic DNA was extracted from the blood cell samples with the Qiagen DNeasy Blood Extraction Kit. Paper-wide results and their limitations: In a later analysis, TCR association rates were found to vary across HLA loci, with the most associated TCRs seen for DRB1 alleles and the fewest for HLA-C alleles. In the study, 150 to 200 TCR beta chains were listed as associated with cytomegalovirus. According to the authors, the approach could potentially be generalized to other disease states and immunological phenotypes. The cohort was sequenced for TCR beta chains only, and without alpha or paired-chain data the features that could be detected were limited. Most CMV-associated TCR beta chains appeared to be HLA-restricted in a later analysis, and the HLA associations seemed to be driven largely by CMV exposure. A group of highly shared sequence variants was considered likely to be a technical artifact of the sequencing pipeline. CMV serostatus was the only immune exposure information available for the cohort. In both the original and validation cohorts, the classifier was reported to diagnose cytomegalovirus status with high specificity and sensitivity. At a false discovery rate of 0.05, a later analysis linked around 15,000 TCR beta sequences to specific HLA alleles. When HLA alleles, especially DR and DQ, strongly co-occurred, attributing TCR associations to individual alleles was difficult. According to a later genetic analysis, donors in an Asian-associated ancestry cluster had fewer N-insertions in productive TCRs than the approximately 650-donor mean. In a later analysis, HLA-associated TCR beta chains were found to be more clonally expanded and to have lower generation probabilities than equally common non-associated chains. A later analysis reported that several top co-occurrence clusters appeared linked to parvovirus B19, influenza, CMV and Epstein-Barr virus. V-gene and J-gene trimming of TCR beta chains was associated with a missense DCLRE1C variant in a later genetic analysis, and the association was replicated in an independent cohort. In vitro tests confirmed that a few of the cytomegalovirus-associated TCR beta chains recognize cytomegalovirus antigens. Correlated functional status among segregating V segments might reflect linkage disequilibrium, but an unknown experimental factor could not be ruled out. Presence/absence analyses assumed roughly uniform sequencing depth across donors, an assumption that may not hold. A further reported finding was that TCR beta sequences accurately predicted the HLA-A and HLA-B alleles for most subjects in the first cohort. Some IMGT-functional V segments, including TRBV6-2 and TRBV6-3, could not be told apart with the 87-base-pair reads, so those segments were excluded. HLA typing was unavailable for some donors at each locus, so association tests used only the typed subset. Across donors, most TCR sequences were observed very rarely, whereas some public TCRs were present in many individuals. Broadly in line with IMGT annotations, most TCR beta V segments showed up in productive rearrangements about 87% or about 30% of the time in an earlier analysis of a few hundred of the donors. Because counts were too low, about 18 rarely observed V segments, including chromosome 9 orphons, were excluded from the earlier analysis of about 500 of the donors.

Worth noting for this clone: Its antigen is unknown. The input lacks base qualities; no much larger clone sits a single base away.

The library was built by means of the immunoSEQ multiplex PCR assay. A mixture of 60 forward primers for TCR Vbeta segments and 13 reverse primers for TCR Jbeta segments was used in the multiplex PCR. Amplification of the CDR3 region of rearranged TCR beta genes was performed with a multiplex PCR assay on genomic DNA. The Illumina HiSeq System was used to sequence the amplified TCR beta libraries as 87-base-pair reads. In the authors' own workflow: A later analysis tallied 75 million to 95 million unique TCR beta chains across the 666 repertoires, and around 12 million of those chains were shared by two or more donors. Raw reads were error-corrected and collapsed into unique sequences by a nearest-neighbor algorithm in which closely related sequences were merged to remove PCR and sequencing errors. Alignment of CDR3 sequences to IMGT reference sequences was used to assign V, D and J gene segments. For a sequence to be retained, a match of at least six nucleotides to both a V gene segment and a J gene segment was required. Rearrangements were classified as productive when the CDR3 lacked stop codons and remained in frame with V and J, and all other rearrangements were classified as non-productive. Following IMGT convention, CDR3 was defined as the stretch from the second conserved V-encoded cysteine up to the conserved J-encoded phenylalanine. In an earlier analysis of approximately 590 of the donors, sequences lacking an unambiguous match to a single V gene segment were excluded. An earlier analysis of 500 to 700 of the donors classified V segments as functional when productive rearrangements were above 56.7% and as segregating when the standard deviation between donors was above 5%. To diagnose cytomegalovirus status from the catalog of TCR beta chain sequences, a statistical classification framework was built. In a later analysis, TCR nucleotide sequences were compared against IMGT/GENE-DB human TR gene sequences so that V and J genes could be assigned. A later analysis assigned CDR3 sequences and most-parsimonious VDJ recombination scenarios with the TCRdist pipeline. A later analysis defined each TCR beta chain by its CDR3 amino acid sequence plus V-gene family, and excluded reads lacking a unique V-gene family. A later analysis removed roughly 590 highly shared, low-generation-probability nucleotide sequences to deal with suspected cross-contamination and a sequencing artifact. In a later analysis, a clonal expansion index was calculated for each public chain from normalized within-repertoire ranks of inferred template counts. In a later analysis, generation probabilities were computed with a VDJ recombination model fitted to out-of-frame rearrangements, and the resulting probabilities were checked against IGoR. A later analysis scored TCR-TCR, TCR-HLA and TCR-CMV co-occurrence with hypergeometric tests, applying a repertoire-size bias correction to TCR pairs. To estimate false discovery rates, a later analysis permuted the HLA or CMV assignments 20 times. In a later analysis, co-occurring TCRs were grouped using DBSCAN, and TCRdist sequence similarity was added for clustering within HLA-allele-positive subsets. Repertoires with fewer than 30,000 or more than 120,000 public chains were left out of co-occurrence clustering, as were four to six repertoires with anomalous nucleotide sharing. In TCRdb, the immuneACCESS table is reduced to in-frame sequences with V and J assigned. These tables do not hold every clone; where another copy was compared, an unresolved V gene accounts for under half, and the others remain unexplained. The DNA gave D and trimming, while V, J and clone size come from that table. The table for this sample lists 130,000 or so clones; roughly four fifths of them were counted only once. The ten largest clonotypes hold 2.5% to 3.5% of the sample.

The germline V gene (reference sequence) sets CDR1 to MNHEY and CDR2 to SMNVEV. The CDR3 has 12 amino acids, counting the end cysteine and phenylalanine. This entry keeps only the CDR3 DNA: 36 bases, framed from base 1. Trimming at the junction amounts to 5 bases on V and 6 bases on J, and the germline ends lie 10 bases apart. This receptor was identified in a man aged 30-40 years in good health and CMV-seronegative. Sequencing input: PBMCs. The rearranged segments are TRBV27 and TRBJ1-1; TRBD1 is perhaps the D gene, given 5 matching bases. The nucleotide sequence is TGTGCCAGCAGTATAACAGGAGCTGAAGCTTTCTTT. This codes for CASSITGAEAFF.